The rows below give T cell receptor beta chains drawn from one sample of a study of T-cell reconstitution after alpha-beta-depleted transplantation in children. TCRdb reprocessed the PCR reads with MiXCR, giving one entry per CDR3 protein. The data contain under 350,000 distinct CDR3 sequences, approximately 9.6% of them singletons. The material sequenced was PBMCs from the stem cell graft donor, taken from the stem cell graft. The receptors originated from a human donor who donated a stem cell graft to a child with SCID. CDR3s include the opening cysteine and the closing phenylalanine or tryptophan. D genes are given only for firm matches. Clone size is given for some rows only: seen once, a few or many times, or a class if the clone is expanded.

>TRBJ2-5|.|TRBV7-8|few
CASGSTGTQYF
TGTGCCAGCGGGTCCACAGGGACCCAGTACTTC
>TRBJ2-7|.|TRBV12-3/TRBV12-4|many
CASSTGIGEQYF
TGTGCCAGCAGTACCGGGATTGGCGAGCAGTACTTC
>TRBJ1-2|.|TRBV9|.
CASTPAVEGVFGYTF
TGTGCCAGCACCCCCGCGGTGGAGGGGGTATTCGGCTACACCTTC
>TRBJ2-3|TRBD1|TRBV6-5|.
CASSYSGQGKDTQYF
TGTGCCAGCAGTTACTCGGGACAGGGGAAAGATACGCAGTATTTT
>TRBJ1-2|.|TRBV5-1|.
CASSPGQTARNYGYTF
TGCGCCAGCAGCCCGGGGCAGACAGCCCGAAACTATGGCTACACCTTC
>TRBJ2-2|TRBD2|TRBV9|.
CASSVEVTSGSVELFF
TGTGCCAGCAGCGTAGAGGTGACTAGCGGTTCCGTGGAGCTGTTTTTT
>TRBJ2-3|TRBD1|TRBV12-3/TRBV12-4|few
CASSFATGVTDTQYF
TGTGCCAGCAGTTTTGCGACAGGGGTCACAGATACGCAGTATTTT
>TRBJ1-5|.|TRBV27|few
CASSLRGIGDQPQHF
TGTGCCAGCAGTTTACGGGGGATCGGAGATCAGCCCCAGCATTTT
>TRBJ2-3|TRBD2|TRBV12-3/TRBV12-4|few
CASSLRGGGVPPTDTQYF
TGTGCCAGCAGTTTGCGCGGGGGGGGCGTTCCGCCCACAGATACGCAGTATTTT
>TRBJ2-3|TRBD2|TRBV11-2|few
CASSSLGGGPVVADTQYF
TGTGCCAGCAGCTCCCTGGGCGGGGGGCCTGTGGTGGCAGATACGCAGTATTTT
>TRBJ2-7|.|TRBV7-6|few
CASSLVDSGGYEQYF
TGTGCCAGCAGCTTAGTGGATTCGGGTGGCTACGAGCAGTACTTC
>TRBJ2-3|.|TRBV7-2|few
CASSFAFVYSDTQYF
TGTGCCAGCAGCTTTGCTTTTGTGTACTCGGATACGCAGTATTTT
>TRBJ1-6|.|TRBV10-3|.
CAGQFEGGSPLHF
TGTGCCGGTCAGTTTGAAGGGGGATCACCCCTCCACTTT
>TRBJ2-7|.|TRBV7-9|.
CASSSTGKSYEQYF
TGTGCCAGCAGCTCTACAGGGAAATCCTACGAGCAGTACTTC
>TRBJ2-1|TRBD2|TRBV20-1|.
CSAIDGTRHNEQFF
TGCAGTGCTATTGACGGGACTAGACACAATGAGCAGTTCTTC
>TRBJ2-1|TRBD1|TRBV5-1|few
CASSLEGDRYNEQFF
TGCGCCAGCAGCTTGGAGGGGGACAGATACAATGAGCAGTTCTTC
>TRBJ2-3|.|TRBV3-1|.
CATCQVVPGTDTQYF
TGTGCCACCTGCCAAGTGGTCCCAGGGACAGATACGCAGTATTTT
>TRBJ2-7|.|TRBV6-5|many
CASSYSLWADEQYF
TGTGCCAGCAGTTACTCGTTATGGGCAGACGAGCAGTACTTC
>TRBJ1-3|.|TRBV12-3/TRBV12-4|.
CASNTPGKREDTIYF
TGTGCCAGCAACACCCCCGGGAAGAGGGAGGACACCATATATTTT
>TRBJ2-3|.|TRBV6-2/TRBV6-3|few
CAIKDDFTPTDTQYF
TGTGCCATCAAGGACGATTTCACCCCCACAGATACGCAGTATTTT
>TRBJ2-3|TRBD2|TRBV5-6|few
CASSLSLGGTDTQYF
TGTGCCAGCAGCTTGTCACTGGGGGGGACAGATACGCAGTATTTT
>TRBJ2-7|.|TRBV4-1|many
CASSQDLRGYEQYF
TGCGCCAGCAGCCAAGATCTTAGGGGTTACGAGCAGTACTTC
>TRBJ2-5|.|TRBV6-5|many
CASSYVGPKETQYF
TGTGCCAGCAGTTACGTGGGACCGAAAGAGACCCAGTACTTC
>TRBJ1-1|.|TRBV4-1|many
CASSQDGGGGLPAFF
TGCGCCAGCAGCCAAGATGGAGGAGGCGGGCTTCCAGCTTTCTTT
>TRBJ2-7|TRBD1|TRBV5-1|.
CASSVDRGLYEQYF
TGCGCCAGCAGCGTGGACAGGGGGCTCTACGAGCAGTACTTC
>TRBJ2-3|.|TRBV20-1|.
CSARQAGVRDTQYF
TGCAGTGCTAGGCAGGCTGGGGTACGAGATACGCAGTATTTT
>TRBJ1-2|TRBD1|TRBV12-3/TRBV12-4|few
CASSFSGQGNYGYTF
TGTGCCAGCAGTTTCTCGGGACAGGGTAACTATGGCTACACCTTC
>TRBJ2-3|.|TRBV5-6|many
CASSLGQGAQYF
TGTGCCAGCAGCTTGGGTCAGGGTGCGCAGTATTTT
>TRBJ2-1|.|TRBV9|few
CASTPQPTSYNEQFF
TGTGCCAGCACCCCCCAACCGACTTCTTACAATGAGCAGTTCTTC
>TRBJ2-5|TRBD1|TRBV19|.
CASSIGQGTQETQYF
TGTGCCAGTAGTATAGGACAGGGGACCCAAGAGACCCAGTACTTC
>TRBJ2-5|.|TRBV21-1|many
CASKPSQGAKETQYF
TGTGCCAGCAAGCCGTCACAGGGGGCTAAAGAGACCCAGTACTTC